Here is one T cell receptor (beta chain) with its context. This CDR3 has 14 residues. V was pared by 5 bases and J by 8 bases, with 18 bases between. Germline CDR1 SEHNR, CDR2 FQNEAQ (reference sequence). The data are from a study of shared clonotypes between healthy human individuals. Repertoires were generated with immunoSEQ multiplex PCR, while TCRdb's copy carries only in-frame clones and drops some. The table has under 1,100,000 clones, roughly 80% seen once. This clonotype originated in a man between 18 and 29 years old in good health. The V call is TRBV7-9, the J call TRBJ1-1; no firm D call. Sequencing used memory CD4+ T cells sorted from blood. The subset denotes: CD45RA-negative fraction. CDR3 region: CASSPEGLRIEAFF. The DNA of the CDR3 is TGTGCCAGCAGCCCGGAGGGTTTAAGGATCGAAGCTTTCTTT.